The present TCR beta chain was sequenced within a study of shared clonotypes between healthy human individuals. General study points: Memory subsets generally showed lower estimated richness than naive subsets. Some naive CD4 clonotypes, roughly 4.7%, turned up in common across a handful of donors. A small donor pool kept down the genetic and exposure-history diversity that was represented. Generation probability values for non-shared clonotypes were lower than those for clonotypes shared by all four donors.

Positive CCR7 selection of CD45RO-negative cells yielded the naive CD8 cells, and terminally differentiated effector memory CD45RA+ cells were excluded. Trimming removed 5 bases from V and 7 bases from J; junction bases left unmatched: 5. CDR1 is MNHEY, CDR2 SVGAGI, per germline. The CDR3 is made up of 13 amino acids. Worth noting for this clone: Its antigen remains unidentified.

The data were produced by immunoSEQ multiplex PCR, yet TCRdb's version contains in-frame clones alone and is incomplete. This sample yields around 580,000 clones, of which roughly 98% are seen a single time; 0.25% to 0.35% belongs to the top ten. Sequencing was carried out using naive CD8+ T cells sorted from blood. The TCR comes from a man aged 30-40 years in good health. J is TRBJ2-1 and V is TRBV6-5, with 7 bases lining up with TRBD1. CDR3 in amino acids: CASSPYRGNEQFF. CDR3 coding DNA: TGTGCCAGCAGTCCATACAGGGGAAATGAGCAGTTCTTC.